The rows below give T cell receptor beta chains drawn from one sample of a study of blood T cell repertoires in COVID-19. Data came from immunoSEQ multiplex PCR; TCRdb stores just in-frame clones and leaves some out. The sample has approximately 210,000 clones, 81% seen once. The sample comprised PBMCs or T cells enriched from blood (not recorded which). Receptors were obtained from a woman aged 45-59 years with acute COVID-19. The CDR3 runs from the conserved cysteine through the conserved F or W. The order of the fields is D gene, clone size, J gene, V gene, CDR3 protein, CDR3 DNA. The D gene is left open where the match is weak. The size of a clone is reported for some rows only, either as once, few or many, or as a class for expanded clones.

TRBD1 . TRBJ1-4 TRBV19 CASAKNRGTNEKLFF TGTGCCAGCGCAAAGAACAGGGGTACTAATGAAAAACTGTTTTTT
TRBD2 . TRBJ2-3 TRBV29-1 CSVASREAIDTQYF TGCAGCGTTGCTTCGCGGGAGGCAATCGATACGCAGTATTTT
TRBD1 . TRBJ1-6 TRBV3-1/TRBV3-2 CASSPGTGVNSPLHF TGTGCCAGCAGCCCCGGGACAGGGGTAAATTCACCCCTCCACTTT
TRBD1 . TRBJ2-5 TRBV28 CASSPTGTGAWETQYF TGTGCCAGTTCCCCGACCGGGACAGGGGCGTGGGAGACCCAGTACTTC
. . TRBJ2-3 TRBV7-9 CASSSSTDTQYF TGTGCCAGCTCTTCTAGCACAGATACGCAGTATTTT
TRBD2 once TRBJ2-5 TRBV2 CASSLASGVETQYF TGTGCCAGCAGTTTAGCTAGCGGGGTAGAGACCCAGTACTTC
. many TRBJ2-7 TRBV11-2 CASSLDPGSYEQYF TGTGCCAGCAGCTTAGATCCGGGCTCCTACGAGCAGTACTTC
. . TRBJ2-7 TRBV5-8 CASSFGQPYEQYF TGTGCCAGCAGCTTCGGACAGCCCTACGAGCAGTACTTC
. . TRBJ1-2 TRBV7-8 CASSLEAVDRGYTF TGTGCCAGCAGCTTAGAGGCGGTGGATAGAGGCTACACCTTC
TRBD1 . TRBJ1-4 TRBV28 CASMPGQGHEKLFF TGTGCCAGCATGCCGGGACAGGGCCATGAAAAACTGTTTTTT
. . TRBJ2-2 TRBV7-9 CASSTRDNTGELFF TGTGCCAGCAGCACCAGGGATAACACCGGGGAGCTGTTTTTT
. . TRBJ1-1 TRBV5-5 CASSLEHRNTEAFF TGTGCCAGCAGCTTGGAACACCGGAACACTGAAGCTTTCTTT
TRBD1 . TRBJ2-2 TRBV28 CASSQTGIGELFF TGTGCCAGCAGTCAGACAGGGATAGGGGAGCTGTTTTTT
TRBD1 . TRBJ2-5 TRBV7-2 CASLIWATGQGETQYF TGTGCCAGCCTAATATGGGCAACGGGACAGGGAGAGACCCAGTACTTC
TRBD2 . TRBJ2-3 TRBV7-2 CASSFSGVTDTQYF TGTGCCAGCAGCTTCAGCGGGGTCACAGATACGCAGTATTTT
TRBD1 . TRBJ1-6 TRBV10-3 CAISEEQGAGSPLHF TGTGCCATCAGTGAAGAACAGGGGGCAGGGTCACCCCTCCACTTT
. many TRBJ1-2 TRBV7-8 CASSLDSSRTNYGYTF TGTGCCAGCAGCTTAGACAGCAGCAGGACTAACTATGGCTACACCTTC
. . TRBJ2-7 TRBV7-3 CASSLSPGPTYEQYF TGTGCCAGCAGCTTATCACCGGGTCCTACCTACGAGCAGTACTTC
. . TRBJ2-3 TRBV7-2 CASSSRRGTDTQYF TGTGCCAGCAGCTCCCGTCGGGGCACAGATACGCAGTATTTT